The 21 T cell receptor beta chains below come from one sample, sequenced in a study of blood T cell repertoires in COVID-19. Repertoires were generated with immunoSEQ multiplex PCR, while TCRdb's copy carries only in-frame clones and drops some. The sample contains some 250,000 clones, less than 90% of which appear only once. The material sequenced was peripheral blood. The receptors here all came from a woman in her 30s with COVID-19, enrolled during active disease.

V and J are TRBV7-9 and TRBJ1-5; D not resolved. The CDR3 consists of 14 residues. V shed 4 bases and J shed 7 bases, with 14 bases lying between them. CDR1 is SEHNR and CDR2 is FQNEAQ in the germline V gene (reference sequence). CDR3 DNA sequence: TGTGCCAGCAGCTCTAAAGGGCGCGGGCAGCCCCAGCATTTT. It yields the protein CASSSKGRGQPQHF.

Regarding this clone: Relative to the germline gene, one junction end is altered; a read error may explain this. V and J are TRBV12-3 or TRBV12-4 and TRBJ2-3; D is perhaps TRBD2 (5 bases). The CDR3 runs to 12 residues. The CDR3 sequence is CASSLYGDTHYF. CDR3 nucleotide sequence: TGTGCCAGCAGTTTGTACGGGGATACGCATTATTTT.

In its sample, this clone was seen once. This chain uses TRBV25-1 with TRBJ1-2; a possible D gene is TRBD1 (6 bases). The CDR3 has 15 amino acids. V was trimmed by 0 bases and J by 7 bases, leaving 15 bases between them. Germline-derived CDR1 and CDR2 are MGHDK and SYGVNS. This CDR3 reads CASSEYGRGGGGYTF. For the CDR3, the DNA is TGTGCCAGCAGTGAATATGGGAGGGGGGGCGGTGGCTACACCTTC.

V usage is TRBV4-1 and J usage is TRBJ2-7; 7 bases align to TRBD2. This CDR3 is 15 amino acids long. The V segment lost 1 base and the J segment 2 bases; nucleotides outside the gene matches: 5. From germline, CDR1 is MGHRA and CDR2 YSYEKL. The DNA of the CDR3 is TGCGCCAGCAGCCAAGCTACCGGACTAGCCTACGAGCAGTACTTC. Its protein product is CASSQATGLAYEQYF.

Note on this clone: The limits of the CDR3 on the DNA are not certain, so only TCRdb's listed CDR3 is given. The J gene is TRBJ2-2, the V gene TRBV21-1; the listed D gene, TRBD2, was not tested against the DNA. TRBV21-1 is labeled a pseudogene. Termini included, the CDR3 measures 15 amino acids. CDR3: CASSKVAGGTGELFF.

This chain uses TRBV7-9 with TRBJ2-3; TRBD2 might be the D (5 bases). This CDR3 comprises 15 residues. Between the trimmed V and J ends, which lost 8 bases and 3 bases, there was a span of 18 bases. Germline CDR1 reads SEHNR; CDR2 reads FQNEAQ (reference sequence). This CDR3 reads CASGPSGVETDTQYF. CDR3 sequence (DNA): TGTGCCAGCGGACCTTCCGGGGTAGAGACAGATACGCAGTATTTT.

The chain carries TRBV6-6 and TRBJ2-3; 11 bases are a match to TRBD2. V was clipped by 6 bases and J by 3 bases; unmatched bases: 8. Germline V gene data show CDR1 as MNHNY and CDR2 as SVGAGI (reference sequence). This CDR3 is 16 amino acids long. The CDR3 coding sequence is TGTGCCAGCAGCGAGCTAGCGGGGGGACGAACAGATACGCAGTATTTT. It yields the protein CASSELAGGRTDTQYF.

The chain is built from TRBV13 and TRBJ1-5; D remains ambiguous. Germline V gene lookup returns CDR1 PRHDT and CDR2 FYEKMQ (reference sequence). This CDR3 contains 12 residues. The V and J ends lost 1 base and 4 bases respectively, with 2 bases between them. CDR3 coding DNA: TGTGCCAGCAGCTTAGCGAATCAGCCCCAGCATTTT. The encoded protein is CASSLANQPQHF.

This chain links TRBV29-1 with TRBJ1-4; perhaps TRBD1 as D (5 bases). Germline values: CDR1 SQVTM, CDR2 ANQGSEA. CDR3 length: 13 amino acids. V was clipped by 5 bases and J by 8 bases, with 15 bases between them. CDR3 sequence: CSVMVRVKEKLFF. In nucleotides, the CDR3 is TGCAGCGTTATGGTCAGGGTAAAAGAAAAACTGTTTTTT.

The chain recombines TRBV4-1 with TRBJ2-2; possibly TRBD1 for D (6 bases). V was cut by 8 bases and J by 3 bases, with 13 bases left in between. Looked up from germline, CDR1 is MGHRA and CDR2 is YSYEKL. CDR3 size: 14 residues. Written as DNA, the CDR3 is TGCGCCAGCCGCTCGAAGGGGGACACCGGGGAGCTGTTTTTT. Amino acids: CASRSKGDTGELFF.

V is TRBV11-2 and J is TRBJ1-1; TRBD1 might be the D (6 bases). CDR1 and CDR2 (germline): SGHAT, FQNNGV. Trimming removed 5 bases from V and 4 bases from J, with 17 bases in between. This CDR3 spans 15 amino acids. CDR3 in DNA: TGTGCCAGCAGCCCCACGGGGGGCTTCGGCACTGAAGCTTTCTTT. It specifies CASSPTGGFGTEAFF.

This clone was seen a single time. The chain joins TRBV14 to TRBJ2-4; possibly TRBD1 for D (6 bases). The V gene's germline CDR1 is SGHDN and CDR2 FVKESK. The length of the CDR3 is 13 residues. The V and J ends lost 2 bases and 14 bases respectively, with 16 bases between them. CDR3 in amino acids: CASSQLDSPVEYF. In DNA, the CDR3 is TGTGCCAGCAGCCAACTGGACAGCCCGGTGGAGTACTTC.

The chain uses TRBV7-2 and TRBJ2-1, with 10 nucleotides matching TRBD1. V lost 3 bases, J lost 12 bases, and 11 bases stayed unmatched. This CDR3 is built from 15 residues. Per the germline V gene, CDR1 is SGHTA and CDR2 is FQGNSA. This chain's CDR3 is CASSFRDRGVGGQFF. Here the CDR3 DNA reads TGTGCCAGCAGCTTCCGGGACAGGGGTGTGGGTGGGCAGTTCTTC.

CDR3 amino acids: CASSPGQGPEKLFF. CDR3 sequence (DNA): TGTGCCAGCAGCCCGGGACAGGGGCCCGAAAAACTGTTTTTT. The chain has TRBV6-5 and TRBJ1-4; 10 nucleotides align to TRBD1. CDR1 is MNHEY and CDR2 is SVGAGI in the germline V gene. V gave up 6 bases and J gave up 8 bases; unmatched junction bases: 6. This CDR3 is 14 amino acids long.

DNA of the CDR3: TGTGCCAGCAGCTGGGGGACAGGGGTGGTTCGGGAGCTGTTTTTT. This sequence encodes CASSWGTGVVRELFF. The chain employs TRBV5-6 and TRBJ2-2, with TRBD1 identical over 10 bases. J lost 9 bases, V lost 3 bases, and 8 bases had no gene match. This CDR3 has 15 residues. CDR1 and CDR2 (germline): SGHDT, YYEEEE.

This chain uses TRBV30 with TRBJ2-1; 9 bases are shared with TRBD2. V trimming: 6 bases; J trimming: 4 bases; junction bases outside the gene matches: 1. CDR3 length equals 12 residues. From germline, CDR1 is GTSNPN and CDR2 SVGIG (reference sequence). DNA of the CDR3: TGTGCCTGCACTAGCGGGTACAATGAGCAGTTCTTC. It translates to CACTSGYNEQFF.

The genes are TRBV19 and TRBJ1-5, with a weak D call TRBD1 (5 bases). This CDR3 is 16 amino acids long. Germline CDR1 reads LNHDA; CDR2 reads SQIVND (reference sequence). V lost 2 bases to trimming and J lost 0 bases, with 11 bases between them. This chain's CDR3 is CASSIPTASSNQPQHF. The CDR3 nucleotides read TGTGCCAGTAGTATACCGACAGCCAGTAGCAATCAGCCCCAGCATTTT.

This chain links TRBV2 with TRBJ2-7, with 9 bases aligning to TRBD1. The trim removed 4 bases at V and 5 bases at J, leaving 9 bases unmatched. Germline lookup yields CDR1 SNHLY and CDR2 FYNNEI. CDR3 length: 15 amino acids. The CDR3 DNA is TGTGCCAGCAGTGCCTCCGGGACAGGGATCAACGAGCAGTACTTC. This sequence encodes CASSASGTGINEQYF. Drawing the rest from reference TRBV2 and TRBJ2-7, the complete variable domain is EPEVTQTPSHQVTQMGQEVILRCVPISNHLYFYWYRQILGQKVEFLVSFYNNEISEKSEIFDDQFSVERPDGSNFTLKIRSTKLEDSAMYFCASSASGTGINEQYFGPGTRLTVT.

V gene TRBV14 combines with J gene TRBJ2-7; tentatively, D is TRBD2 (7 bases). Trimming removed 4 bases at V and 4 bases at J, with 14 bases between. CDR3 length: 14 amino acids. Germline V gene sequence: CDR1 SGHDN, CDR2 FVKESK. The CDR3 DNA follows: TGTGCCAGCAGCCTGCAGGGGCGGGGGTACGAGCAGTACTTC. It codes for CASSLQGRGYEQYF.

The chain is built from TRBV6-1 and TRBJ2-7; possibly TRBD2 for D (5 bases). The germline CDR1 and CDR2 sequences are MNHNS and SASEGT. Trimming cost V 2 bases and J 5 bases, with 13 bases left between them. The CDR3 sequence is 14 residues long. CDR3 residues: CASSERGRSDEQYF. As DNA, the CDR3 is TGTGCCAGCAGTGAAAGAGGGAGATCCGACGAGCAGTACTTC.

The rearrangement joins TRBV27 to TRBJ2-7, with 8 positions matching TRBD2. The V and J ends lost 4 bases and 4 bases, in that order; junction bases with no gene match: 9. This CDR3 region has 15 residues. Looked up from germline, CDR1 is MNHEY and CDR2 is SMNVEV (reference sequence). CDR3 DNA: TGTGCCAGCAGTTATTCAGCGGGGGTCGGGTACGAGCAGTACTTC. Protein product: CASSYSAGVGYEQYF.